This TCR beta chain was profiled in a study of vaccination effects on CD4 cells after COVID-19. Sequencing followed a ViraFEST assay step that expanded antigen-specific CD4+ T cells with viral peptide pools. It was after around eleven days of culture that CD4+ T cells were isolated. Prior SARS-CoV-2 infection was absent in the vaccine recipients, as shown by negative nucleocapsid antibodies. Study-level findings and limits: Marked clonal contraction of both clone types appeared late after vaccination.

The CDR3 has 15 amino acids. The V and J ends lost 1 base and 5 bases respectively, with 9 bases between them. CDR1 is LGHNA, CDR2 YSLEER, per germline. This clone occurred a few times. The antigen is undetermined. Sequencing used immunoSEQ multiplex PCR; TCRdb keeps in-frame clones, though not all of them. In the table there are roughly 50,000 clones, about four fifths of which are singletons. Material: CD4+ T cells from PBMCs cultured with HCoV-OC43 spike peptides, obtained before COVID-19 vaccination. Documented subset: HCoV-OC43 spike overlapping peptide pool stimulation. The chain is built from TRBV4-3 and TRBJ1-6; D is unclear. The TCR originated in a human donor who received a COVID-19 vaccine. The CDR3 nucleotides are TGCGCCAGCAGCCAAGGTATAGGGAATAATTCACCCCTCCACTTT. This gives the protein CASSQGIGNNSPLHF.